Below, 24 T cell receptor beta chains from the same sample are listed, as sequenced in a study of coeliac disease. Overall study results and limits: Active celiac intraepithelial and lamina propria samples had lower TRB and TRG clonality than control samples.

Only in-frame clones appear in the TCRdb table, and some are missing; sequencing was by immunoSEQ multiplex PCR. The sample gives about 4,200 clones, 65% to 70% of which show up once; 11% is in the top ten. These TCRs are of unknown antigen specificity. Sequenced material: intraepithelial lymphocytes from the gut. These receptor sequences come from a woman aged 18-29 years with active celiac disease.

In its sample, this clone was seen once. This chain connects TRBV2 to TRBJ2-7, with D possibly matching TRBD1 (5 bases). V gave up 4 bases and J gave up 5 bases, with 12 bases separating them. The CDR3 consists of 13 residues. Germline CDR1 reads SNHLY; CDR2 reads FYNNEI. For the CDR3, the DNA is TGTGCCAGCAGTGTAATCAGGGCTGACGAGCAGTACTTC. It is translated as CASSVIRADEQYF.

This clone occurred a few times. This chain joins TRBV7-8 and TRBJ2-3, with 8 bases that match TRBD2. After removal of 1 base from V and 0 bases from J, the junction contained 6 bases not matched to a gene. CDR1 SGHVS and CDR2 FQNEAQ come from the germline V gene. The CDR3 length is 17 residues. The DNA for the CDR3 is TGTGCCAGCAGCTTAGTGGCTAGCGGGTCTAGCACAGATACGCAGTATTTT. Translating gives CASSLVASGSSTDTQYF.

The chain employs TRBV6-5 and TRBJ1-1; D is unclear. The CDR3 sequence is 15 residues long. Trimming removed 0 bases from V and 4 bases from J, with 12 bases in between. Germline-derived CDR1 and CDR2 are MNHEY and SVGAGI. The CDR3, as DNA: TGTGCCAGCAGTTACTCGCAGTCCGTTGGCACTGAAGCTTTCTTT. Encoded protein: CASSYSQSVGTEAFF.

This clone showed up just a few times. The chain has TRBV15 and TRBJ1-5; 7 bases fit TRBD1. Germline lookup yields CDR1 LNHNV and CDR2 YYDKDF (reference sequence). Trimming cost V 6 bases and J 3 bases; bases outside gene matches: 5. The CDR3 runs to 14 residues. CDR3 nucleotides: TGTGCCACCAGAGTACAGGGGCTCAATCAGCCCCAGCATTTT. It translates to CATRVQGLNQPQHF.

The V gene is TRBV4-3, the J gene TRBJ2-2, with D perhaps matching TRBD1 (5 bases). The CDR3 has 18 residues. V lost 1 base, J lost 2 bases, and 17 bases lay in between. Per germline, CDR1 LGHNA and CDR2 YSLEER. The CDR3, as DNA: TGCGCCAGCAGCCAAGGCAGGGCTTTCCAAATAAACACCGGGGAGCTGTTTTTT. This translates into CASSQGRAFQINTGELFF.

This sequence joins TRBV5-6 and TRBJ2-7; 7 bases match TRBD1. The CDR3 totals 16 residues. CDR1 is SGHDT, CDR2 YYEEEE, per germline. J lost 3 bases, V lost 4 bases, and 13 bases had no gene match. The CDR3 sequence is CASSPINRDSIYEQYF. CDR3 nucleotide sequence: TGTGCCAGCAGCCCGATAAATCGGGACAGCATCTACGAGCAGTACTTC.

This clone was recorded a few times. Here the CDR3 reads CAISESGQQETQYF. CDR3 coding DNA: TGTGCCATCAGTGAGTCGGGACAGCAAGAGACCCAGTACTTC. The chain carries TRBV10-3 and TRBJ2-5; 7 positions agree with TRBD1. The J segment lost 2 bases and the V segment lost 0 bases, leaving 0 bases of the junction unmatched. The germline CDR1 and CDR2 sequences are ENHRY and SYGVKD. The CDR3 spans 14 residues.

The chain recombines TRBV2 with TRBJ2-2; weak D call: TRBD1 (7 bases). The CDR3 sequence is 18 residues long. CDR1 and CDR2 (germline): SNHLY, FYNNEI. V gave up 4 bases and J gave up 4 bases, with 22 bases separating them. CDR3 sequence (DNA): TGTGCCAGCAGTGGAAGGGAGGCATGGGGGGACAGCACCGGGGAGCTGTTTTTT. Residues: CASSGREAWGDSTGELFF. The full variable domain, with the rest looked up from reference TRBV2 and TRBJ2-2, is EPEVTQTPSHQVTQMGQEVILRCVPISNHLYFYWYRQILGQKVEFLVSFYNNEISEKSEIFDDQFSVERPDGSNFTLKIRSTKLEDSAMYFCASSGREAWGDSTGELFFGEGSRLTVL.

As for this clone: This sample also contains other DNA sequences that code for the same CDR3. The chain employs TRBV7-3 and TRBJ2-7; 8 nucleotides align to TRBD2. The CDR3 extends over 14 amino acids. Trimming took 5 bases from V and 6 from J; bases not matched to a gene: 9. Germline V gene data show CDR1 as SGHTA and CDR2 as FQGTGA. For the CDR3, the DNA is TGTGCCAGCAGCCCCTCGGGAGGGGCCGGCGAGCAGTACTTC. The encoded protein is CASSPSGGAGEQYF.

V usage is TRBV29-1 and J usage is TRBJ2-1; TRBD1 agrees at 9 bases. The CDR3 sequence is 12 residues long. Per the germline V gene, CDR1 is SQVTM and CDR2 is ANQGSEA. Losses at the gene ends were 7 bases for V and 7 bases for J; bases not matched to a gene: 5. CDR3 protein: CSAFDRGNEQFF. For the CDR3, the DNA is TGCAGCGCTTTCGACAGGGGGAATGAGCAGTTCTTC.

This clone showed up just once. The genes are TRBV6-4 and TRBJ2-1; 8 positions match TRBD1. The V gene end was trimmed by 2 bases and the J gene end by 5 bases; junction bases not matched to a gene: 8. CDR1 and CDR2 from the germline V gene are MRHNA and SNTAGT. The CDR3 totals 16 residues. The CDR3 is CASSDGGQEGHNEQFF. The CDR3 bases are TGTGCCAGCAGTGACGGGGGACAGGAGGGCCACAATGAGCAGTTCTTC.

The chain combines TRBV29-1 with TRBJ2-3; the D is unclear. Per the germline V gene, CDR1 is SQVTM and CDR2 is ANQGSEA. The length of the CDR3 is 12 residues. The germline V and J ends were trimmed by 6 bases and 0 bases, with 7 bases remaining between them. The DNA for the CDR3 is TGCAGCGTGGCCCGTAGCACAGATACGCAGTATTTT. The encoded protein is CSVARSTDTQYF.

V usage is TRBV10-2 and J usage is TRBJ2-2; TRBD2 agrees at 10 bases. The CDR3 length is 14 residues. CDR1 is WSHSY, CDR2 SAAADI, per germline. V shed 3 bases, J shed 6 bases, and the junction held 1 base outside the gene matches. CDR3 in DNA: TGCGCCAGCAGTGAACTAGCGGGATCCGGGGAGCTGTTTTTT. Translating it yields CASSELAGSGELFF.

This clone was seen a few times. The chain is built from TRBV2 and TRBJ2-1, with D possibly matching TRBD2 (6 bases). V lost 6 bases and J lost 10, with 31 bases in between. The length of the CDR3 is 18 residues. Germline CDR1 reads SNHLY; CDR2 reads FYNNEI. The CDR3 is CASSASGLSGPGWGEQFF. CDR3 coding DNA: TGTGCCAGCAGCGCGTCGGGACTCTCAGGACCCGGCTGGGGGGAGCAGTTCTTC.

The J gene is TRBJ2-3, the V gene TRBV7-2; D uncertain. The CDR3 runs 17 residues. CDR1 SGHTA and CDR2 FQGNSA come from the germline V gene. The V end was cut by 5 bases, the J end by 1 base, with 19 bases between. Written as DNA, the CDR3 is TGTGCCAGCAGCGAAAGTCTTTTGCAGGCTCGCACAGATACGCAGTATTTT. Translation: CASSESLLQARTDTQYF.

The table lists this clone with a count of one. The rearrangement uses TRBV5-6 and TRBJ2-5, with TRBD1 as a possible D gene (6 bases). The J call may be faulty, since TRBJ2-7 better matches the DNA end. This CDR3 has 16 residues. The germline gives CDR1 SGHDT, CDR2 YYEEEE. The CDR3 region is CASSLFVAGAPYEQYF. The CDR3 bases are TGTGCCAGCAGCTTATTTGTTGCAGGGGCCCCCTACGAGCAGTACTTC.

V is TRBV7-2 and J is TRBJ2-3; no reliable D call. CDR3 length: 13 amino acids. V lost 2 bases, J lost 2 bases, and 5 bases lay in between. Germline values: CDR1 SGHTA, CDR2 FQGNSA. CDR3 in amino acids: CASSLPHTDTQYF. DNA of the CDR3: TGTGCCAGCAGCTTACCCCACACAGATACGCAGTATTTT.

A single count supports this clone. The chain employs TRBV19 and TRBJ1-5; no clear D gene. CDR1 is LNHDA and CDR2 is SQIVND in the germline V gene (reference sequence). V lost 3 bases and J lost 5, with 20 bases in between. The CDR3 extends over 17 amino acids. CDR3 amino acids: CASSIRPGLGEDQPQHF. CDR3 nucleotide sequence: TGTGCCAGTAGTATCCGGCCCGGCTTGGGTGAGGATCAGCCCCAGCATTTT. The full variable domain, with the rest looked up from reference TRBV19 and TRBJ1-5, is DGGITQSPKYLFRKEGQNVTLSCEQNLNHDAMYWYRQDPGQGLRLIYYSQIVNDFQKGDIAEGYSVSREKKESFPLTVTSAQKNPTAFYLCASSIRPGLGEDQPQHFGDGTRLSIL.

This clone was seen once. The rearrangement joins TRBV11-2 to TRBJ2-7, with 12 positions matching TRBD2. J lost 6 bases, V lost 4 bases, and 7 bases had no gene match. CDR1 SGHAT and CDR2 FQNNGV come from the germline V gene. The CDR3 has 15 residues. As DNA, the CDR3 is TGTGCCAGCAGCTGGGAGTCTAGCGGGGGGGCCGAGCAGTACTTC. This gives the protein CASSWESSGGAEQYF.

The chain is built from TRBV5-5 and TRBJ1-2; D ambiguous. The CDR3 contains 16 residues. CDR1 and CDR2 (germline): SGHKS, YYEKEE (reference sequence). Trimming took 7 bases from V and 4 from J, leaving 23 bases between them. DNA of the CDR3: TGTGCCAGCTTACTACGTGTCTCGCGAAAGATCTATGGCTACACCTTC. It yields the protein CASLLRVSRKIYGYTF. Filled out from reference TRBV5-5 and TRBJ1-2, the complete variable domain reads DAGVTQSPTHLIKTRGQQVTLRCSPISGHKSVSWYQQVLGQGPQFIFQYYEKEERGRGNFPDRFSARQFPNYSSELNVNALLLGDSALYLCASLLRVSRKIYGYTFGSGTRLTVV.

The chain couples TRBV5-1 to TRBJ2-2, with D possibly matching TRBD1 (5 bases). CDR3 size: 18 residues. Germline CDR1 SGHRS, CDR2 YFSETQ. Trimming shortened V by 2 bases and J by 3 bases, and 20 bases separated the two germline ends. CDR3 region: CASSFPDSKSVDTGELFF. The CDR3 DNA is TGCGCCAGCAGCTTCCCCGACAGTAAGTCGGTGGACACCGGGGAGCTGTTTTTT.

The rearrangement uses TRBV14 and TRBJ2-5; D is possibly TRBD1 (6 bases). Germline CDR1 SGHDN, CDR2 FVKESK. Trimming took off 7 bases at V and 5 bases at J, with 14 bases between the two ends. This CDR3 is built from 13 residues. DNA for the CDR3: TGTGCCAGCACCTCCTGGCAGGGGGAGACCCAGTACTTC. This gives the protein CASTSWQGETQYF. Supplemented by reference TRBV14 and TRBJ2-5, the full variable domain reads EAGVTQFPSHSVIEKGQTVTLRCDPISGHDNLYWYRRVMGKEIKFLLHFVKESKQDESGMPNNRFLAERTGGTYSTLKVQPAELEDSGVYFCASTSWQGETQYFGPGTRLLVL.

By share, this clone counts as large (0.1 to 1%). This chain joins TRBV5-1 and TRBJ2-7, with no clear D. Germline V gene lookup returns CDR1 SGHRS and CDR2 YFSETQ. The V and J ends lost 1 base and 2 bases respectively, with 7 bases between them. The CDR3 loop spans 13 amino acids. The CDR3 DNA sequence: TGCGCCAGCAGCTTGTCGTCCGCCTACGAGCAGTACTTC. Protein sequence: CASSLSSAYEQYF. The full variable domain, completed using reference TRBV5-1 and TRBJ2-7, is KAGVTQTPRYLIKTRGQQVTLSCSPISGHRSVSWYQQTPGQGLQFLFEYFSETQRNKGNFPGRFSGRQFSNSRSEMNVSTLELGDSALYLCASSLSSAYEQYFGPGTRLTVT.

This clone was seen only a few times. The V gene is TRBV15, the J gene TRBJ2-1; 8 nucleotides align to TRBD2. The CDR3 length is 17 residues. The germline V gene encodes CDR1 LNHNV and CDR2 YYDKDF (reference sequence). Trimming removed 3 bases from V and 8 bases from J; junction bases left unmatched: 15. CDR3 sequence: CATSRYNTGLVTHEQFF. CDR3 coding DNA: TGTGCCACCAGCAGGTATAATACGGGACTAGTGACGCATGAGCAGTTCTTC.